These T cell receptor beta chains were read from a single sample in a study of OX40 agonist ivuxolimab in advanced cancers. The protocol was immunoSEQ multiplex PCR, while the TCRdb copy is restricted to in-frame clones and leaves out a portion. The data contain about 59,000 clones, 82% of them singletons. The source was CD4+ or CD8+ T cells sorted from blood, collected in a trial of the OX40 agonist ivuxolimab. These receptors all come from an adult with an advanced solid tumor such as melanoma, head and neck, liver or kidney cancer. Each CDR3 is given with its conserved first and last residue. Each record gives: J gene, V gene, clone size, CDR3 protein. Expanded clones are given a class, and other clones once, few, many or no size at all.

TRBJ2-2 TRBV7-2 - CASSQQGPNTGELFF
TRBJ2-5 TRBV5-1 - CASSLVPSGTGKTQYF
TRBJ1-3 TRBV10-3 once CAISEKFVGSGNTIYF
TRBJ1-3 TRBV16 - CASSYGTAGNTIYF
TRBJ2-7 TRBV10-2 once CASLSTSKGSYEQYF
TRBJ2-1 TRBV29-1 - CSAKINEQFF
TRBJ1-1 TRBV5-4 - CASSLEGLWGVGTEAFF
TRBJ2-6 TRBV11-3 - CASSSQPGQLTF
TRBJ2-7 TRBV6-5 - CASSPPGGWDYEQYF
TRBJ2-5 TRBV5-1 - CASSLDGSIETQYF
TRBJ2-7 TRBV30 - CACAGNSYEQYF
TRBJ2-2 TRBV6-1 few CASGRADTGELFF
TRBJ2-2 TRBV7-9 once CASSSRGRGGELFF
TRBJ2-7 TRBV6-5 - CASSSLAGGSYEQYF
TRBJ1-2 TRBV28 - CASSSPGTGEGGDYGYTF
TRBJ2-1 TRBV7-8 - CASSLPGTSGSLFDEQFF
TRBJ2-7 TRBV11-2 - CASSLAGAYEQYF
TRBJ2-1 TRBV2 - CASSEKGGHHNEQFF
TRBJ2-3 TRBV30 - CAWSPAGGTDTQYF
TRBJ2-7 TRBV7-6 - CASSLGGTGMQEQYF
TRBJ2-7 TRBV11-2 - CASSLDRLSGGSYEQYF
TRBJ2-7 TRBV5-5 - CASSPVRVSSSYEQYF
TRBJ2-1 TRBV27 - CASSPGLAGGAYNEQFF
TRBJ2-6 TRBV18 - CASSIAGGFGANVLTF
TRBJ2-1 TRBV2 - CASSTGRANEQFF
TRBJ1-4 TRBV6-5 - CASGSSEKLFF
TRBJ1-1 TRBV2 - CASRKEINTEAFF
TRBJ1-4 TRBV7-9 - CASSRRTESNEKLFF
TRBJ2-2 TRBV11-1 - CASSLWEGGTGELFF
TRBJ1-2 TRBV27 - CATASQGIYGYTF
TRBJ1-2 TRBV7-2 once CASSLGLTYGYTF
TRBJ1-1 TRBV30 - CAWRKRDRETEAFF
TRBJ2-1 TRBV19 - CASSADRMSYNEQFF
TRBJ1-2 TRBV6-5 - CASSYFQGGYTF
TRBJ1-1 TRBV5-1 - CASSLEQGATEAFF
TRBJ2-2 TRBV4-3 - CASSQDWAEELFF
TRBJ1-5 TRBV19 - CASSINQNQPQHF
TRBJ2-5 TRBV5-1 once CASSLDGLAIGETQYF
TRBJ2-7 TRBV5-5 - CASSNLRDRYF
TRBJ2-5 TRBV5-1 few CASSLEQETQYF
TRBJ2-1 TRBV7-2 - CASSLGLYNEQFF
TRBJ1-4 TRBV29-1 - CSVEDHRDPGEKLFF
TRBJ2-3 TRBV11-2 - CASSLALGASTDTQYF
TRBJ1-2 TRBV6-1 - CASSEGDGYYGYTF
TRBJ1-1 TRBV28 - CASYGPKANTEAFF
TRBJ2-7 TRBV21-1 - CASSRTGTSGWSSYEQYF
TRBJ2-5 TRBV19 - CASSISTGMIETQYF
TRBJ2-2 TRBV5-1 few CASTKAGDPTGELFF
TRBJ2-3 TRBV6-1 few CASLGIAGDTDTQYF
TRBJ2-7 TRBV28 once CASSSVGTSGTYEQYF